The 8 T cell receptor beta chains presented below share a single source sample, sequenced in a study of blood T cell repertoires in COVID-19. Measured with immunoSEQ multiplex PCR; TCRdb has only the in-frame clones, and not every one. The sample comprises 200,000 to 300,000 clones, 81% of which are singletons, and 6.5% to 8.5% rests with the top ten. Sequenced: peripheral blood. These receptors originate from a woman at least 80 years old with COVID-19, enrolled during active disease.

The chain uses TRBV5-4 and TRBJ2-7; maybe TRBD1 (5 bases). The CDR3 is 12 residues long. Germline V gene lookup returns CDR1 SGHNT and CDR2 YYREEE (reference sequence). The V end was cut by 2 bases, the J end by 5 bases, with 8 bases between. CDR3 sequence: CASSLKGNEQYF. The CDR3 region has the DNA TGTGCCAGCAGCTTAAAGGGGAACGAGCAGTACTTC.

The rearrangement uses TRBV2 and TRBJ1-3; 10 bases fit TRBD1. CDR1 is SNHLY and CDR2 is FYNNEI in the germline V gene. The CDR3 loop spans 16 amino acids. The V gene end was trimmed by 6 bases and the J gene end by 4 bases; junction bases not matched to a gene: 9. The CDR3 DNA reads TGTGCCAGCAGCGACATGACAGGGGGCCCCGGAAACACCATATATTTT. Translation gives CASSDMTGGPGNTIYF.

The chain carries TRBV9 and TRBJ2-3; the D gene is possibly TRBD2 (5 bases). The CDR3 covers 16 residues. CDR1 SGDLS and CDR2 YYNGEE come from the germline V gene. V lost 0 bases, J lost 3 bases, and 14 bases lay in between. CDR3 residues: CASSVGAVPRTDTQYF. The CDR3 DNA reads as TGTGCCAGCAGCGTAGGAGCGGTTCCCCGGACAGATACGCAGTATTTT.

The chain's CDR3 is CASSQVSQVIYYGYTF. The CDR3 DNA sequence: TGTGCCAGCAGCCAAGTCTCACAGGTGATTTACTATGGCTACACCTTC. The chain has TRBV3-1 (or the pseudogene TRBV3-2) and TRBJ1-2, with TRBD1 as a possible D gene (5 bases). The V gene's germline CDR1 is LGHDT and CDR2 YNNKEL (reference sequence). Trimming took off 1 base at V and 3 bases at J, with 15 bases between the two ends. The CDR3 has 16 residues.

The V gene is TRBV27, the J gene TRBJ2-4, with a tentative D call TRBD2 (6 bases). Germline V lookup: CDR1 MNHEY, CDR2 SMNVEV (reference sequence). CDR3 length: 14 residues. V was pared by 7 bases and J by 1 base, with 11 bases between. DNA for the CDR3: TGTGCCAGCACCCCTGCGGGGGCCAAAAACATTCAGTACTTC. Translation gives CASTPAGAKNIQYF.

The rearrangement joins TRBV30 to TRBJ2-1; 8 nucleotides line up with TRBD1. With V trimmed by 0 bases and J by 2 bases, 3 bases remained unmatched. The CDR3 has 15 residues. CDR1 and CDR2 from the germline V gene are GTSNPN and SVGIG (reference sequence). CDR3 nucleotide sequence: TGTGCCTGGAGTGTACAGGGGGGCGCCTACAATGAGCAGTTCTTC. It encodes CAWSVQGGAYNEQFF. The full variable domain, its missing parts supplied by reference TRBV30 and TRBJ2-1, is SQTIHQWPATLVQPVGSPLSLECTVEGTSNPNLYWYRQAAGRGLQLLFYSVGIGQISSEVPQNLSASRPQDRQFILSSKKLLLSDSGFYLCAWSVQGGAYNEQFFGPGTRLTVL.

This chain joins TRBV19 and TRBJ2-7, with 9 bases that match TRBD1. Trimming at V came to 6 bases and at J to 0 bases, leaving 3 bases not matched to a gene. CDR1 and CDR2 from the germline V gene are LNHDA and SQIVND (reference sequence). The CDR3 length is 14 residues. The CDR3 DNA is TGTGCCAGTAGCTGGGACAGGGACTCCTACGAGCAGTACTTC. It is translated as CASSWDRDSYEQYF.

This chain links TRBV21-1 with TRBJ1-2. TRBV21-1 is deemed a pseudogene. This CDR3 contains 15 residues. The CDR3 region has the DNA TGTGCCAGCAGCCTAGCGGGACCTAAGACGTATGGCTACACCTTC. Its translation: CASSLAGPKTYGYTF.